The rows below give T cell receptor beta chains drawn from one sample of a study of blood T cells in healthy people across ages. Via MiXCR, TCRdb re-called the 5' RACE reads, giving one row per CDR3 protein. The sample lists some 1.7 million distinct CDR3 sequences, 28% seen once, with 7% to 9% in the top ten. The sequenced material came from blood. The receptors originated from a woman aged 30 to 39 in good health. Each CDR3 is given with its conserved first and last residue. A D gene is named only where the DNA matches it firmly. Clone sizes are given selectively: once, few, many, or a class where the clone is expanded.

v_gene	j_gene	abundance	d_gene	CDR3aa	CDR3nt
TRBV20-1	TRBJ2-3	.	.	CSAGGSGRADTQYF	TGCAGTGCAGGAGGCTCTGGCAGGGCAGATACGCAGTATTTT
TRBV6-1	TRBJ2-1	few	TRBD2	CASSPGLAGVSGDNEQFF	TGTGCCAGCAGCCCAGGACTAGCGGGAGTCTCTGGGGACAATGAGCAGTTCTTC
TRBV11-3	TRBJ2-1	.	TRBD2	CASSLAGGSGEQFF	TGTGCCAGCAGCCTAGCGGGAGGGAGTGGTGAGCAGTTCTTC
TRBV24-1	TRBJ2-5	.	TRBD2	CATSASGGVQGTQYF	TGCGCCACCAGTGCTAGCGGGGGTGTCCAAGGGACCCAGTACTTC
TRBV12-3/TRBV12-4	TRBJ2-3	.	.	CASSFSGKTDTQYF	TGTGCCAGCAGTTTTAGTGGGAAAACAGATACGCAGTATTTT
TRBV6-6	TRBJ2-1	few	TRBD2	CASSFSGGSPYNEQFF	TGTGCCAGCAGCTTTAGCGGGGGGAGCCCCTACAATGAGCAGTTCTTC
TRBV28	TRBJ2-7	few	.	CASRPRRWQFYEQYF	TGTGCCAGCAGACCCCGGAGGTGGCAGTTCTACGAGCAGTACTTC
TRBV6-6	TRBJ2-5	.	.	CASSYQRGTQAETQYF	TGTGCCAGCAGTTACCAGCGCGGGACCCAGGCAGAGACCCAGTACTTC
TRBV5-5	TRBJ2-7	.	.	CASSFMGPVYEQYF	TGTGCCAGCAGCTTTATGGGACCGGTCTACGAGCAGTACTTC
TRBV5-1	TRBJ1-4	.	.	CASSWSAATNEKRFF	TGCGCCAGCAGCTGGTCTGCCGCAACTAATGAAAAACGGTTTTTT
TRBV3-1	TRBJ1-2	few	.	CASRGGAHYGYTF	TGTGCCAGCCGGGGGGGGGCTCACTATGGCTACACCTTC
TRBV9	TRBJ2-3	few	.	CASTKGGYTDTQYF	TGTGCCAGCACAAAGGGGGGTTACACAGATACGCAGTATTTT
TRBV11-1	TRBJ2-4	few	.	CASSFTGEGNIQYF	TGTGCCAGCAGCTTTACAGGGGAGGGAAACATTCAGTACTTC
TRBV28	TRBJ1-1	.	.	CASTHQGDEAFF	TGTGCCAGCACTCATCAGGGCGATGAAGCTTTCTTT
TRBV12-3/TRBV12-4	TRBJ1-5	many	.	CASSLGWDLGNQPQHF	TGTGCCAGCAGTTTAGGTTGGGATTTGGGCAATCAGCCCCAGCATTTT
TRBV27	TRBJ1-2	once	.	CASSYNTGTVGYGYTF	TGTGCCAGCAGCTACAACACCGGGACCGTGGGCTATGGCTACACCTTC
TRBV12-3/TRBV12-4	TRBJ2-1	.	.	CASSPLDYRSYNEQFF	TGTGCCAGCAGCCCCCTCGACTATCGCTCCTACAACGAGCAGTTCTTC
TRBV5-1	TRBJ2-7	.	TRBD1	CASSLRQGPGGSEQYF	TGCGCCAGCAGCTTAAGACAGGGGCCCGGAGGTAGCGAGCAGTACTTC
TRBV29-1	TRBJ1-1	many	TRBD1	CSALTGGKGAFF	TGCAGCGCTCTGACAGGGGGCAAAGGAGCTTTCTTT
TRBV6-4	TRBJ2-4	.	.	CASSGGGRGSKNIQYF	TGTGCCAGCAGTGGAGGGGGGCGGGGGTCTAAAAACATTCAGTACTTC
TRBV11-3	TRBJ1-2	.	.	CASSSHRGTDLYGYTF	TGTGCCAGCAGCTCCCACCGTGGAACAGACCTATATGGCTACACCTTC
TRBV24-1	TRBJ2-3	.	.	CATSAAGVGDTQYF	TGTGCCACCAGTGCGGCGGGTGTTGGAGATACGCAGTATTTT
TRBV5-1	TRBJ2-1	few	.	CASSYLSKRTGEQFF	TGCGCCAGCAGCTACCTTAGTAAACGGACTGGGGAGCAGTTCTTC
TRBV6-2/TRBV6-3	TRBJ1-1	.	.	CASSYARLNTEAFF	TGTGCCAGCAGTTACGCCAGACTGAACACTGAAGCTTTCTTT
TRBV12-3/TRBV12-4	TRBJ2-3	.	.	CASTMAEIATDTEYF	TGTGCCAGCACTATGGCGGAAATAGCCACAGATACGGAGTATTTT
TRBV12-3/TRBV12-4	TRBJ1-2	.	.	CASSFRSITNYGYTF	TGTGCCAGCAGTTTTAGATCTATAACTAACTATGGCTACACCTTC
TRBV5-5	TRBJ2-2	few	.	CASSFSPLGVGELFF	TGTGCCAGCAGCTTTTCGCCCCTTGGGGTCGGGGAGCTGTTTTTT
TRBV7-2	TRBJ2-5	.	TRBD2	CASSLFGAGTSGLKGAQYF	TGTGCCAGCAGCTTATTTGGGGCGGGGACTAGCGGGCTCAAGGGCGCCCAGTACTTC
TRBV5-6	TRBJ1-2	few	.	CASSPSSHGCTF	TGTGCCAGCAGCCCCTCTAGCCATGGCTGCACCTTC
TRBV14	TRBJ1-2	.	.	CVSSQAITGGYTF	TGTGTCAGCAGCCAAGCTATAACGGGGGGCTACACCTTC
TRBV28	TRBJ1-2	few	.	CASSPSGQALYGYTF	TGTGCCAGCAGTCCTTCAGGGCAAGCCCTTTATGGCTACACCTTC
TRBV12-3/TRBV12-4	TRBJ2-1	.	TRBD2	CASSLLAGGYETQFF	TGTGCCAGCAGTCTCCTAGCGGGAGGGTATGAGACCCAGTTCTTC
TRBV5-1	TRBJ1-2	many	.	CASSHRDYGYTF	TGCGCCAGCAGCCACAGGGACTATGGCTACACCTTC
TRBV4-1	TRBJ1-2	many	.	CASSQPGQTNGYTF	TGCGCCAGCAGCCAACCCGGACAGACCAATGGCTACACCTTC
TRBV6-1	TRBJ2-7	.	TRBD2	CASSDGGSGVYEQYF	TGTGCCAGCAGTGATGGTGGGAGCGGGGTATACGAGCAGTACTTC
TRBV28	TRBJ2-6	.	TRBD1	CASSPRTGARSGANVLTF	TGTGCCAGCAGTCCGCGGACAGGGGCCCGCTCTGGGGCCAACGTCCTGACTTTC
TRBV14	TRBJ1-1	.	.	CASSSVQNTEAFF	TGTGCCAGCAGCAGCGTACAGAACACTGAAGCTTTCTTT
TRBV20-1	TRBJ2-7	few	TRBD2	CSATTSNYEQYF	TGCAGTGCCACGACTAGCAACTACGAGCAGTACTTC
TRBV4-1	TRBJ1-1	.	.	CASSQAKGMNTEAFF	TGCGCCAGCAGCCAAGCTAAGGGCATGAACACTGAAGCTTTCTTT
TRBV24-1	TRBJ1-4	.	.	CATSRRDEKLFF	TGTGCCACCTCGAGACGGGACGAAAAACTGTTTTTT
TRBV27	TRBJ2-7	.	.	CASRRLGGTQYF	TGTGCCAGCAGACGCCTAGGAGGTACCCAGTACTTC
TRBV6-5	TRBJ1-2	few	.	CASSYSYRLGYTF	TGTGCCAGCAGTTACTCATATAGATTGGGCTACACCTTC
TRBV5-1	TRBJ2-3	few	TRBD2	CAGSEVAGGSADTQYF	TGCGCCGGCAGCGAGGTAGCGGGGGGGTCTGCAGATACGCAGTATTTT
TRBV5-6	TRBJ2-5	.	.	CASSPTTKETQYF	TGTGCCAGCAGCCCGACGACTAAAGAGACCCAGTACTTC
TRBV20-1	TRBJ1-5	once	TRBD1	CSAIDRARNQPQHF	TGCAGTGCCATCGACAGGGCTAGAAATCAGCCCCAGCATTTT
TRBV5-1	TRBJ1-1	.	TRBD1	CASSSDGTAPQEAFF	TGCGCCAGCAGCTCGGATGGGACAGCTCCCCAGGAAGCTTTCTTT
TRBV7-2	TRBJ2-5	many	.	CASSLARNSRETQYF	TGTGCCAGCAGCTTAGCGCGCAATTCACGAGAGACCCAGTACTTC
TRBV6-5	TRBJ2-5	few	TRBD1	CASSYARGPGETQYF	TGTGCCAGCAGTTACGCGAGGGGGCCAGGAGAGACCCAGTACTTC
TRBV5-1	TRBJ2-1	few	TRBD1	CASSFNRDRENPTIQWEQFF	TGCGCCAGCAGCTTCAACCGGGACAGGGAGAATCCTACAATACAATGGGAGCAGTTCTTC
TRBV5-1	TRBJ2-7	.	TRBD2	CASSLATGTSGTYGQYF	TGCGCCAGCAGCTTGGCCACCGGGACTAGCGGGACCTACGGGCAGTACTTC
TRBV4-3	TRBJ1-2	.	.	CASSKQLQESYGYTF	TGCGCCAGCAGCAAACAACTTCAGGAGAGCTATGGCTACACCTTC
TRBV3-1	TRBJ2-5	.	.	CASSQTTPPTETQYF	TGTGCCAGCAGCCAAACGACACCCCCTACAGAGACCCAGTACTTC
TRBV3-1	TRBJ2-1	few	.	CASSLPGGNNEQFF	TGTGCCAGCAGCCTCCCCGGCGGGAACAATGAGCAGTTCTTC
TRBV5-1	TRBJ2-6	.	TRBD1	CTSSPGTGGFNGANVLTF	TGCACCAGCAGCCCCGGGACAGGGGGGTTTAATGGGGCCAACGTCCTGACTTTC